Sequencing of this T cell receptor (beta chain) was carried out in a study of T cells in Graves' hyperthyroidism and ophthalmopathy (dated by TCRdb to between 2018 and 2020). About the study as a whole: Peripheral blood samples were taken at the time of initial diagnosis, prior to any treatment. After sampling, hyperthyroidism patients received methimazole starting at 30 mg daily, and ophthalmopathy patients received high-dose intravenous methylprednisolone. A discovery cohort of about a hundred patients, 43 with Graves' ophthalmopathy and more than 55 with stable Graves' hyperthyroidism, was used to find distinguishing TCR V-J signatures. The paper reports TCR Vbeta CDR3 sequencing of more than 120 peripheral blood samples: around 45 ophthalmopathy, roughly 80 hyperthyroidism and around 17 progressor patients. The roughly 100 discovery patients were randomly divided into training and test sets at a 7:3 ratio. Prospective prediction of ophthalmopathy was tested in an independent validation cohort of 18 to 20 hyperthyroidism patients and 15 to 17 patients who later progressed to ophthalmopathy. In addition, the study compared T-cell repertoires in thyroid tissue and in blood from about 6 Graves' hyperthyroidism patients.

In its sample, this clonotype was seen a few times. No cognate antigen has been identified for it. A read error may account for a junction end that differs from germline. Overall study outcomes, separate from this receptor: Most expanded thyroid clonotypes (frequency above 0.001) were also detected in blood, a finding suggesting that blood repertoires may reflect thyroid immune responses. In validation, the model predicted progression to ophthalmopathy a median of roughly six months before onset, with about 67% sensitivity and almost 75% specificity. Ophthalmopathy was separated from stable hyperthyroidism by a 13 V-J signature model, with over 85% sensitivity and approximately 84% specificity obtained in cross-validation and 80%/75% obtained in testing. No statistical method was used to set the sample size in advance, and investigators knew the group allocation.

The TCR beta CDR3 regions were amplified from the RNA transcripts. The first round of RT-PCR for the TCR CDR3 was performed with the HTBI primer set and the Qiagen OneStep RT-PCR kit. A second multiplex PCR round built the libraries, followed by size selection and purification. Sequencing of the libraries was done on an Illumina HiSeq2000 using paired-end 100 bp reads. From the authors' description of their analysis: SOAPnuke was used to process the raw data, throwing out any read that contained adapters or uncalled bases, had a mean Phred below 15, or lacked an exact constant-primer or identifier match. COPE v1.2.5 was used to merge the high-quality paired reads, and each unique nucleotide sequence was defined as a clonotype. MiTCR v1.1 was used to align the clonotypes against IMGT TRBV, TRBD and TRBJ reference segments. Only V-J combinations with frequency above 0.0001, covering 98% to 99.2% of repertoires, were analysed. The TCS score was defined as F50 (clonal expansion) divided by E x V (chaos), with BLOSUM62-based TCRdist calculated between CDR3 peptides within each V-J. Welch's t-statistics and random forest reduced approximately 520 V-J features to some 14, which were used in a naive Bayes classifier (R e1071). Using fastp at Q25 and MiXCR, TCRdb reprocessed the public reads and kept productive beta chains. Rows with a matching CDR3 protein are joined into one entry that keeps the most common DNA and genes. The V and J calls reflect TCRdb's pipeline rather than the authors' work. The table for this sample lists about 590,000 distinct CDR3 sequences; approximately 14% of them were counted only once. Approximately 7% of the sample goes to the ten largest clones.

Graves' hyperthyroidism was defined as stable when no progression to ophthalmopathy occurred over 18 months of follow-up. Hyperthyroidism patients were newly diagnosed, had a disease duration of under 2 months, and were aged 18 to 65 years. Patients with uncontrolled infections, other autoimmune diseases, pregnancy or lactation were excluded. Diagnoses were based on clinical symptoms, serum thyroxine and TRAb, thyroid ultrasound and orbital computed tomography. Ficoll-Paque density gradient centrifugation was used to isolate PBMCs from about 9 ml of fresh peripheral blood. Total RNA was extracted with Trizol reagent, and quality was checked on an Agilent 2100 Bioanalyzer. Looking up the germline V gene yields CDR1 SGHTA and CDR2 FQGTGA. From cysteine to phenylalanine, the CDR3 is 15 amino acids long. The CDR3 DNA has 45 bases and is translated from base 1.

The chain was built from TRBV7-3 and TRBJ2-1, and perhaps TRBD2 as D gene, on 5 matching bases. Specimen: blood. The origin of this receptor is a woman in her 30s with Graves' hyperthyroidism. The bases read TGTGCCAGCAGCTTAAGTGGGAGCTCCTGCAATGAGCAGTTCTTC. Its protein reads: CASSLSGSSCNEQFF.